This TCR beta chain stems from a study of T cell responses to AZD1222 COVID-19 vaccine. Per the germline V gene, CDR1 is MNHNY and CDR2 is SVGAGI (reference sequence). Trimming took 8 bases from V and 1 from J, leaving 18 bases between them. CDR3 length: 16 amino acids. The table came from immunoSEQ multiplex PCR; TCRdb's copy has only in-frame clones and leaves some out. The sample shows 200,000 or so clones, over 85% of them seen only once. Whether given at about 4 or about 12 weeks, second doses were pooled. Notes on the study in general: Repertoires were obtained solely post-peak T cell response. Spike was spanned by vaccine-associated CD4 TCRs, with dominance at 160-218 and 743-854.

For this clone: Antigen unknown.

The input for sequencing was peripheral blood, taken 28 days after the second AZD1222 dose. This TCR came from an adult who received the AZD1222 COVID-19 vaccine. The chain uses TRBV6-6 and TRBJ1-5; tentative D call: TRBD1 (5 bases). This chain's CDR3 is CASDNGRGVSNQPQHF. CDR3 sequence (DNA): TGTGCCAGCGATAACGGGAGAGGGGTGAGCAATCAGCCCCAGCATTTT.